A selection of T cell receptor beta chains follows, all from one sample in a study of beta chain features in type 1 diabetes. Measured with immunoSEQ multiplex PCR; TCRdb has only the in-frame clones, and not every one. This table holds some 360,000 clones, around 20% found once. The specimen sequenced was naive CD4+ T cells from blood. The source is a woman aged 18 to 35 in good health. CDR3s include the opening cysteine and the closing phenylalanine or tryptophan. D genes are given only for firm matches. Size tells how often a clone was seen (once, few, many) or the class of an expanded clone, and some rows leave it out.

D gene: TRBD1
J gene: TRBJ1-1
clone size: .
V gene: TRBV7-9
CDR3 DNA: TGTGCCAGCAGCTTTAGCAGGGGGGAAGCTTTCTTT
CDR3 protein: CASSFSRGEAFF

D gene: .
J gene: TRBJ2-1
clone size: few
V gene: TRBV11-2
CDR3 DNA: TGTGCCAGCAGCTTAGAACAGTACAATGAGCAGTTCTTC
CDR3 protein: CASSLEQYNEQFF

D gene: TRBD1
J gene: TRBJ1-1
clone size: .
V gene: TRBV9
CDR3 DNA: TGTGCCAGCAGCATGGGACAGGTGAACACTGAAGCTTTCTTT
CDR3 protein: CASSMGQVNTEAFF

D gene: TRBD1
J gene: TRBJ1-2
clone size: few
V gene: TRBV6-6
CDR3 DNA: TGTGCCAGCAGTTACCGAGGCGACAGGGGCGGCTACACCTTC
CDR3 protein: CASSYRGDRGGYTF

D gene: TRBD1
J gene: TRBJ2-7
clone size: few
V gene: TRBV5-1
CDR3 DNA: TGCGCCAGCAGACATCGTCCCGGGACAGAAGGGTACGAGCAGTACTTC
CDR3 protein: CASRHRPGTEGYEQYF

D gene: TRBD1
J gene: TRBJ2-7
clone size: few
V gene: TRBV6-5
CDR3 DNA: TGTGCCAGCAGTCAGCACAGGGGGCTGTACGAGCAGTACTTC
CDR3 protein: CASSQHRGLYEQYF

D gene: .
J gene: TRBJ2-7
clone size: few
V gene: TRBV30
CDR3 DNA: TGTGCCCAGGGACTGCTGGGCGAGCAGTACTTC
CDR3 protein: CAQGLLGEQYF

D gene: TRBD1
J gene: TRBJ1-1
clone size: .
V gene: TRBV5-1
CDR3 DNA: TGCGCCAGCAGCGGGGGACAGATGAACACTGAAGCTTTCTTT
CDR3 protein: CASSGGQMNTEAFF

D gene: .
J gene: TRBJ2-3
clone size: .
V gene: TRBV29-1
CDR3 DNA: TGCAGCTTGACGGGGATGGGCACAGATACGCAGTATTTT
CDR3 protein: CSLTGMGTDTQYF

D gene: .
J gene: TRBJ2-1
clone size: .
V gene: TRBV4-2
CDR3 DNA: TGTGCCAGCAGCCAAGTTTATGTTGGAGGCAATGAGCAGTTCTTC
CDR3 protein: CASSQVYVGGNEQFF

D gene: TRBD1
J gene: TRBJ1-1
clone size: few
V gene: TRBV23-1
CDR3 DNA: TGCGCCAGCAGTCACCAGACAGGGGGCTTGAACACTGAAGCTTTCTTT
CDR3 protein: CASSHQTGGLNTEAFF

D gene: TRBD1
J gene: TRBJ1-1
clone size: few
V gene: TRBV29-1
CDR3 DNA: TGCAGCGTTGTGGGACAGATGAACACTGAAGCTTTCTTT
CDR3 protein: CSVVGQMNTEAFF

D gene: .
J gene: TRBJ2-7
clone size: .
V gene: TRBV4-1
CDR3 DNA: TGCGCCAGCAGCCAAGAGTTAAGACAGGAAGAGTACTTC
CDR3 protein: CASSQELRQEEYF

D gene: .
J gene: TRBJ2-3
clone size: few
V gene: TRBV7-9
CDR3 DNA: TGTGCCAGCAGCGGACTGACTCTTAGCACAGATACGCAGTATTTT
CDR3 protein: CASSGLTLSTDTQYF

D gene: TRBD2
J gene: TRBJ2-5
clone size: .
V gene: TRBV4-1
CDR3 DNA: TGCGCCAGCAGCCAAGGTGGACTAGCGGGGCAAGCTCAAGAGACCCAGTACTTC
CDR3 protein: CASSQGGLAGQAQETQYF

D gene: TRBD1
J gene: TRBJ2-7
clone size: .
V gene: TRBV18
CDR3 DNA: TGTGCCAGCTCACCGATGGGACAGGGGTTAGAGCAGTACTTC
CDR3 protein: CASSPMGQGLEQYF

D gene: .
J gene: TRBJ2-7
clone size: .
V gene: TRBV4-1
CDR3 DNA: TGCGCCAGCAGCCCAGGGGTCGCGAGGCGCGGATACGAGCAGTACTTC
CDR3 protein: CASSPGVARRGYEQYF

D gene: TRBD1
J gene: TRBJ1-2
clone size: .
V gene: TRBV11-2
CDR3 DNA: TGTGCCAGCACCCCGGGACAGCATTATGGCTACACCTTC
CDR3 protein: CASTPGQHYGYTF

D gene: .
J gene: TRBJ2-7
clone size: .
V gene: TRBV2
CDR3 DNA: TGTGCCAGCAGTCAACAGGGCTACGAGCAGTACTTC
CDR3 protein: CASSQQGYEQYF

D gene: TRBD1
J gene: TRBJ2-2
clone size: few
V gene: TRBV5-1
CDR3 DNA: TGCGCCAGCAGCGGCGTACAGGGGGCCACCGGGGAGCTGTTTTTT
CDR3 protein: CASSGVQGATGELFF

D gene: .
J gene: TRBJ2-5
clone size: many
V gene: TRBV23-1
CDR3 DNA: TGCGCCAGCAGTCAAACCCGGGACACCCAAGAGACCCAGTACTTC
CDR3 protein: CASSQTRDTQETQYF

D gene: TRBD2
J gene: TRBJ2-7
clone size: few
V gene: TRBV2
CDR3 DNA: TGTGCCAGCAATGTAGCGGGGGGTTACTACGAGCAGTACTTC
CDR3 protein: CASNVAGGYYEQYF

D gene: TRBD2
J gene: TRBJ2-4
clone size: few
V gene: TRBV11-3
CDR3 DNA: TGTGCCAGCAGCAGACTAGCGGGAGTAGGTCAAAACATTCAGTACTTC
CDR3 protein: CASSRLAGVGQNIQYF

D gene: .
J gene: TRBJ2-7
clone size: .
V gene: TRBV28
CDR3 DNA: TGTGCCAGCGGACAGTGGGAGCAGTACTTC
CDR3 protein: CASGQWEQYF

D gene: .
J gene: TRBJ1-2
clone size: few
V gene: TRBV13
CDR3 DNA: TGTGCCAGCAGCTTTTCCTTCCCCGCCGAGGTCCCGGTAGACTATGGCTACACCTTC
CDR3 protein: CASSFSFPAEVPVDYGYTF

D gene: TRBD2
J gene: TRBJ2-3
clone size: few
V gene: TRBV5-1
CDR3 DNA: TGCGCCAGCAGCCCTAGCGGGAGGAGCACAGATACGCAGTATTTT
CDR3 protein: CASSPSGRSTDTQYF

D gene: TRBD2
J gene: TRBJ2-5
clone size: few
V gene: TRBV10-3
CDR3 DNA: TGTGCCATCAGTGACCCCATAGCGGGGGCGACCCAGTACTTC
CDR3 protein: CAISDPIAGATQYF

D gene: TRBD1
J gene: TRBJ2-1
clone size: .
V gene: TRBV5-1
CDR3 DNA: TGCGCCAGCAGTTTCACAGGGGAGACTGAGCAGTTCTTC
CDR3 protein: CASSFTGETEQFF

D gene: TRBD1
J gene: TRBJ1-1
clone size: .
V gene: TRBV6-1
CDR3 DNA: TGTGCCAGCAGATTGGGACAGAGGGACACTGAAGCTTTCTTT
CDR3 protein: CASRLGQRDTEAFF

D gene: .
J gene: TRBJ1-6
clone size: .
V gene: TRBV7-6
CDR3 DNA: TGTGCCAGCAGCTTAGAGGAGGGGAGGAATTCACCCCTCCACTTT
CDR3 protein: CASSLEEGRNSPLHF

D gene: .
J gene: TRBJ2-3
clone size: few
V gene: TRBV18
CDR3 DNA: TGTGCCAGCTCACCACCGGTCGGGAGCACAGATACGCAGTATTTT
CDR3 protein: CASSPPVGSTDTQYF

D gene: TRBD1
J gene: TRBJ1-5
clone size: .
V gene: TRBV11-2
CDR3 DNA: TGTGCCAGCAGTTCATCGACAGGGAAGGGCCAGCCCCAGCATTTT
CDR3 protein: CASSSSTGKGQPQHF

D gene: .
J gene: TRBJ2-7
clone size: .
V gene: TRBV15
CDR3 DNA: TGTGCCACCAGCAGAGATCGGGAAAGACTCCTCTACGAGCAGTACTTC
CDR3 protein: CATSRDRERLLYEQYF

D gene: TRBD2
J gene: TRBJ2-5
clone size: few
V gene: TRBV7-6
CDR3 DNA: TGTGCCAGCAGCTTAGAAGGCGGGGGGGGGTCCGAGACCCAGTACTTC
CDR3 protein: CASSLEGGGGSETQYF

D gene: .
J gene: TRBJ1-2
clone size: .
V gene: TRBV5-1
CDR3 DNA: TGCGCCAGCAGCTTGGATAGAGGGACTAACTATGGCTACACCTTC
CDR3 protein: CASSLDRGTNYGYTF

D gene: .
J gene: TRBJ2-1
clone size: few
V gene: TRBV30
CDR3 DNA: TGTGCCTGGAGTGCACAGGGTCGTAGGGGTTTAGGGCAGTTCTTC
CDR3 protein: CAWSAQGRRGLGQFF

D gene: TRBD2
J gene: TRBJ2-2
clone size: once
V gene: TRBV4-2
CDR3 DNA: TGTGCCAGCAGCCGGGAGGGCAGCACCGGGGAGCTGTTTTTT
CDR3 protein: CASSREGSTGELFF

D gene: .
J gene: TRBJ2-7
clone size: .
V gene: TRBV4-1
CDR3 DNA: TGCGCCAGCAGCCAAGAACCGGGCTACGAGCAGTACTTC
CDR3 protein: CASSQEPGYEQYF

D gene: TRBD1
J gene: TRBJ1-1
clone size: few
V gene: TRBV4-2
CDR3 DNA: TGTGCCAGCAGCCAAGGACAGGGGGCCCGGGCTTTCTTT
CDR3 protein: CASSQGQGARAFF

D gene: TRBD1
J gene: TRBJ1-1
clone size: .
V gene: TRBV7-9
CDR3 DNA: TGTGCCAGCAGCTTAGGAGGGGACAGAGAAGCTTTCTTT
CDR3 protein: CASSLGGDREAFF

D gene: TRBD2
J gene: TRBJ2-1
clone size: .
V gene: TRBV7-9
CDR3 DNA: TGTGCCAGCAGCTCCACGGGACTAGCTGAACCCCTCAATGAGCAGTTCTTC
CDR3 protein: CASSSTGLAEPLNEQFF

D gene: .
J gene: TRBJ2-1
clone size: .
V gene: TRBV30
CDR3 DNA: TGTGCCTGGAGTTCGGACTCAAATGAGCAGTTCTTC
CDR3 protein: CAWSSDSNEQFF

D gene: TRBD2
J gene: TRBJ2-5
clone size: few
V gene: TRBV5-1
CDR3 DNA: TGCGCCAGCAGCCCTATAGCGGGAGTGCAAGAGACCCAGTACTTC
CDR3 protein: CASSPIAGVQETQYF

D gene: .
J gene: TRBJ2-5
clone size: .
V gene: TRBV7-6
CDR3 DNA: TGTGCCAGCAGCTTAGACGCCAGGCTATTAGAGACCCAGTACTTC
CDR3 protein: CASSLDARLLETQYF

D gene: .
J gene: TRBJ2-3
clone size: .
V gene: TRBV4-3
CDR3 DNA: TGCGCCAGCAGCCAACAGGGTGCAGATACGCAGTATTTT
CDR3 protein: CASSQQGADTQYF

D gene: TRBD1
J gene: TRBJ1-1
clone size: few
V gene: TRBV29-1
CDR3 DNA: TGCAGCGTTTTGACAGGGGACACTGAAGCTTTCTTT
CDR3 protein: CSVLTGDTEAFF

D gene: .
J gene: TRBJ1-1
clone size: .
V gene: TRBV5-6
CDR3 DNA: TGTGCCAGCAGCCCCGGAGGGAACACTGAAGCTTTCTTT
CDR3 protein: CASSPGGNTEAFF

D gene: .
J gene: TRBJ1-5
clone size: .
V gene: TRBV5-5
CDR3 DNA: TGTGCCAGCAGCTCGCCGGACATTTGGGATAGCAATCAGCCCCAGCATTTT
CDR3 protein: CASSSPDIWDSNQPQHF

D gene: TRBD1
J gene: TRBJ2-7
clone size: .
V gene: TRBV29-1
CDR3 DNA: TGCAGCGTATGGACAGGGTTGGCCCCGGGCGAGCAGTACTTC
CDR3 protein: CSVWTGLAPGEQYF

D gene: TRBD2
J gene: TRBJ2-3
clone size: few
V gene: TRBV30
CDR3 DNA: TGTGCCTGGAGCCGGGGGGGGCGCGGCACAGATACGCAGTATTTT
CDR3 protein: CAWSRGGRGTDTQYF

D gene: TRBD2
J gene: TRBJ2-1
clone size: few
V gene: TRBV29-1
CDR3 DNA: TGCAGCGTTGAACCCTTGGGTAGCGGGGGTGTTAGCTCCTACAATGAGCAGTTCTTC
CDR3 protein: CSVEPLGSGGVSSYNEQFF

D gene: TRBD1
J gene: TRBJ2-7
clone size: few
V gene: TRBV7-2
CDR3 DNA: TGTGCCAGCAGCCTTTCACAGGGGGCCTCCTACGAGCAGTACTTC
CDR3 protein: CASSLSQGASYEQYF

D gene: TRBD2
J gene: TRBJ2-7
clone size: .
V gene: TRBV9
CDR3 DNA: TGTGCCAGCAGCGAGGCTAGCGGGGGATTCTACGAGCAGTACTTC
CDR3 protein: CASSEASGGFYEQYF

D gene: TRBD1
J gene: TRBJ1-2
clone size: few
V gene: TRBV5-4
CDR3 DNA: TGTGCCAGCAGCTTAAGGGGACAGGGCTACACCTTC
CDR3 protein: CASSLRGQGYTF

D gene: .
J gene: TRBJ2-7
clone size: once
V gene: TRBV7-9
CDR3 DNA: TGTGCCAGCAGTTTGGTGCGTGGGAGCTCCTACGAGCAGTACTTC
CDR3 protein: CASSLVRGSSYEQYF

D gene: TRBD2
J gene: TRBJ2-1
clone size: .
V gene: TRBV7-9
CDR3 DNA: TGTGCCAGCAGCCCGGGACTAGAACGAGGGTTCGAGCAGTTCTTC
CDR3 protein: CASSPGLERGFEQFF

D gene: .
J gene: TRBJ1-1
clone size: .
V gene: TRBV29-1
CDR3 DNA: TGCAGCGCCGGGATACGTAATAAAGCTTTCTTT
CDR3 protein: CSAGIRNKAFF

D gene: TRBD2
J gene: TRBJ2-3
clone size: .
V gene: TRBV9
CDR3 DNA: TGTGCCAGCAGCGTTGGTAGCGGGGACCTCACAGATACGCAGTATTTT
CDR3 protein: CASSVGSGDLTDTQYF